The entry below describes one T cell receptor (beta chain). The antigen is undetermined. The sample originates from a study of CD8 T cells in Susac syndrome. The overall study: Patients with Susac syndrome, at blood draw, were therapy-naive, on corticosteroids, or on intravenous immunoglobulin alone. Whole-study findings and limits: Peak Susac CD8+ clonal expansion occurred in TEMRA cells and active patients.

J lost 7 bases, V lost 4 bases, and 8 bases had no gene match. From germline, CDR1 is PRHDT and CDR2 FYEKMQ (reference sequence). The CDR3 runs 16 residues. Patients with Susac syndrome met diagnostic criteria defined recently for definite or probable disease. TEMRA cells were FACS-enriched, and CD8+ and CD4+ T cells were isolated negatively. With random hexamers, 0.5 to 1 ug RNA was reverse transcribed. TCRdb called the immunoSEQ multiplex PCR reads again in MiXCR, with one record for every CDR3 protein. The data hold 100,000 to 150,000 distinct CDR3 sequences, with more than 90% observed a single time.

Material for sequencing was CD8+ T cells from PBMCs. The source is a human donor with Susac syndrome. The V and J genes are TRBV13 and TRBJ2-1; 12 bases agree with TRBD2. CDR3 sequence: CASSSRDTSGGNEQFF. The CDR3 region has the DNA TGTGCCAGCAGCTCCCGGGATACTAGCGGGGGGAATGAGCAGTTCTTC.